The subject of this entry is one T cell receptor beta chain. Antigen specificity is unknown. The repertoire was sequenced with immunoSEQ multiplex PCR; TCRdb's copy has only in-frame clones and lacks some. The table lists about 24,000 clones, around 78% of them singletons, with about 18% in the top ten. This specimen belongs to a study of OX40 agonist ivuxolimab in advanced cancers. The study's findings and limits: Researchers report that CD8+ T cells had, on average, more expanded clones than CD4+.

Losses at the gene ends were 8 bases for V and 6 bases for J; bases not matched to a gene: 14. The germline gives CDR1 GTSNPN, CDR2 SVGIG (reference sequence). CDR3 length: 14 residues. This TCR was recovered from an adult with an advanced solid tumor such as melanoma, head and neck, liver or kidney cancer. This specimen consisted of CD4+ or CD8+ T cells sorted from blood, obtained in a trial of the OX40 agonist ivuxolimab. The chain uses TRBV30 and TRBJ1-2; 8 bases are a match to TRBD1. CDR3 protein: CATERRTGMDGYTF. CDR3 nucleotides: TGTGCCACTGAGAGAAGGACAGGGATGGATGGCTACACCTTC.